What follows are 19 T cell receptor beta chains derived from one specimen sequenced in a study of T cells after yellow fever vaccination. TCRdb re-analysed the 5' RACE reads in MiXCR, keeping a single row per CDR3 protein. The data contain approximately 260,000 distinct CDR3 sequences, roughly 5% of them singletons. The material sequenced was CD4+ T cells sorted from PBMCs, taken on the day of the yellow fever booster vaccination. The receptors were sampled from a young man who received the YFV17D yellow fever vaccine.

This clonotype was seen many times. The chain uses TRBV7-2 and TRBJ2-1; D is unresolved. The CDR3 is made up of 14 amino acids. V lost 3 bases and J lost 2, with 8 bases in between. Per germline, CDR1 SGHTA and CDR2 FQGNSA. The CDR3 spells CASSFNSAYNEQFF. In DNA form, the CDR3 reads TGTGCCAGCAGCTTTAACTCAGCCTACAATGAGCAGTTCTTC.

The table lists this clonotype with a few counts. This chain uses TRBV5-1 with TRBJ2-3; D perhaps matches TRBD2 (5 bases). V was shortened by 4 bases and J by 1 base, with 10 bases between the two germline ends. There are 14 residues in the CDR3. Germline V CDR1 and CDR2: SGHRS, YFSETQ. CDR3 residues: CASSAGSGTDTQYF. The DNA of the CDR3 is TGCGCCAGCAGCGCTGGGAGCGGCACAGATACGCAGTATTTT.

This clonotype was found many times. This chain links TRBV7-2 with TRBJ1-5; maybe TRBD1 (5 bases). V gave up 3 bases and J gave up 6 bases, with 15 bases separating them. The CDR3 length is 15 residues. The germline gives CDR1 SGHTA, CDR2 FQGNSA. The CDR3 DNA sequence: TGTGCCAGCAGCTTTTTGGTGTCAGGGCCTCAGCCCCAGCATTTT. Translation: CASSFLVSGPQPQHF.

This clonotype was counted a few times. This chain uses TRBV25-1 with TRBJ1-2, with a weak D call TRBD1 (6 bases). Germline CDR1 reads MGHDK; CDR2 reads SYGVNS. CDR3 length: 14 amino acids. V was shortened by 2 bases and J by 3 bases, with 10 bases between the two germline ends. CDR3 sequence (DNA): TGTGCCAGCAGTGAAGTCAGGGGAGACTATGGCTACACCTTC. Translation: CASSEVRGDYGYTF.

This clonotype has more than one count but fewer than ten. The chain is built from TRBV27 and TRBJ2-1, with 8 bases identical to TRBD2. The CDR3 spans 15 residues. CDR1 is MNHEY and CDR2 is SMNVEV in the germline V gene (reference sequence). With 4 bases clipped from V and 9 bases from J, the junction kept 11 bases outside the gene matches. CDR3 sequence reads: CASSSLSGGMSEQFF. In nucleotides, the CDR3 is TGTGCCAGCAGTTCCCTCAGCGGGGGTATGAGTGAGCAGTTCTTC.

With respect to this clonotype: A much larger clone lies one base from this, so it may be a read error. This chain connects TRBV5-1 to TRBJ2-1; possibly TRBD2 for D (5 bases). This CDR3 spans 14 amino acids. CDR1 and CDR2 (germline): SGHRS, YFSETQ. The V end lost 3 bases, the J end lost 8 bases, and 15 bases lay between the germline ends. As DNA, the CDR3 is TGCGCCAGCAGCTCGACCACCGAGGGAGATGAGCAGTTCTTC. Protein sequence: CASSSTTEGDEQFF.

The chain recombines TRBV25-1 with TRBJ1-2; D gene uncertain. There are 13 residues in the CDR3. In germline, CDR1 is MGHDK, CDR2 SYGVNS. V dropped 5 bases and J dropped 8 bases, with 15 bases sitting between them. CDR3 residues: CASSRTVAGGYTF. CDR3 coding DNA: TGTGCCAGCAGTCGGACCGTGGCGGGGGGCTACACCTTC.

This clonotype was counted a few times. The V gene is TRBV27, the J gene TRBJ1-5; possible D gene TRBD1, 6 bases. This CDR3 is 15 amino acids long. Germline-derived CDR1 and CDR2 are MNHEY and SMNVEV (reference sequence). The germline V and J ends were trimmed by 5 bases and 0 bases, with 11 bases remaining between them. The CDR3 is CASSRHRDSNQPQHF. CDR3 nucleotides: TGTGCCAGCAGTCGTCACAGGGATAGCAATCAGCCCCAGCATTTT.

The chain joins TRBV7-9 to TRBJ1-1; no definite D call. From germline, CDR1 is SEHNR and CDR2 FQNEAQ (reference sequence). There are 14 residues in the CDR3. The V and J ends lost 2 bases and 1 base respectively, with 8 bases between them. Here the CDR3 reads CASSLLSQNTEAFF. DNA for the CDR3: TGTGCCAGCAGCTTATTGTCGCAGAACACTGAAGCTTTCTTT.

This chain's CDR3 is CASSSTVSTNEKLFF. CDR3 DNA sequence: TGTGCCAGCAGTTCGACGGTTTCAACTAATGAAAAACTGTTTTTT. The chain links TRBV28 to TRBJ1-4; no firm D call. The germline V gene encodes CDR1 MDHEN and CDR2 SYDVKM. The CDR3 runs 15 residues. V dropped 4 bases and J dropped 0 bases, with 9 bases sitting between them.

The V and J genes are TRBV6-2 or TRBV6-3 and TRBJ2-1, with TRBD2 as a possible D gene (6 bases). Germline V gives CDR1 MNHEY, CDR2 SVGEGT. The V end was cut by 7 bases, the J end by 2 bases, with 15 bases between. The CDR3 sequence is 15 residues long. The CDR3 DNA sequence: TGTGCCAGCACCCCCCGGGACTTGACCTACAATGAGCAGTTCTTC. Amino acid sequence: CASTPRDLTYNEQFF.

The J gene is TRBJ1-1, the V gene TRBV7-9; possible D gene TRBD1, 5 bases. V was trimmed by 3 bases and J by 3 bases, leaving 11 bases between them. Per germline, CDR1 SEHNR and CDR2 FQNEAQ (reference sequence). CDR3 length: 14 residues. The CDR3, as DNA: TGTGCCAGCAGCTTGGCAGGGTTGGACACTGAAGCTTTCTTT. Its protein is CASSLAGLDTEAFF.

The table lists this clonotype with many counts. The chain has TRBV18 and TRBJ1-2; possible D gene TRBD1, 6 bases. Between the trimmed V and J ends, which lost 2 bases and 2 bases, there was a span of 12 bases. The CDR3 is 15 amino acids. In germline, CDR1 is KGHSH, CDR2 LQKENI. CDR3 sequence reads: CASSPTGQMNYGYTF. The CDR3 DNA follows: TGTGCCAGCTCACCAACCGGACAGATGAACTATGGCTACACCTTC.

The chain links TRBV6-5 to TRBJ1-2, with D possibly matching TRBD1 (6 bases). Between the trimmed V and J ends, which lost 0 bases and 5 bases, there was a span of 10 bases. From germline, CDR1 is MNHEY and CDR2 SVGAGI. The CDR3 runs to 14 residues. CDR3 protein: CASSYSSTGYGYTF. The CDR3, as DNA: TGTGCCAGCAGTTACTCGAGTACAGGGTATGGCTACACCTTC.

This clonotype was observed at least ten times. The V and J genes are TRBV5-1 and TRBJ1-1, with D perhaps TRBD1 (6 bases). The CDR3 covers 14 residues. Trimming removed 5 bases at V and 0 bases at J, with 11 bases between. Germline V lookup: CDR1 SGHRS, CDR2 YFSETQ. The CDR3 nucleotides read TGCGCCAGCAGGCAACAGGGCGTGAACACTGAAGCTTTCTTT. Its protein product is CASRQQGVNTEAFF.

This clonotype was observed a handful of times. The chain couples TRBV6-6 to TRBJ1-5, with D possibly matching TRBD1 (6 bases). V was cut by 7 bases and J by 5 bases, with 12 bases left in between. The CDR3 contains 13 residues. Germline lookup yields CDR1 MNHNY and CDR2 SVGAGI (reference sequence). CDR3 loop: CASTIQGDQPQHF. In DNA, the CDR3 is TGTGCCAGCACGATACAGGGCGATCAGCCCCAGCATTTT.

This clonotype was recorded at least ten times. The genes are TRBV14 and TRBJ1-1; no definite D call. Trimming removed 4 bases at V and 1 base at J, with 7 bases between. CDR3 size: 13 residues. The germline V gene encodes CDR1 SGHDN and CDR2 FVKESK. CDR3 in DNA: TGTGCCAGCAGCCTTAGTCGGAACACTGAAGCTTTCTTT. This translates into CASSLSRNTEAFF.

The CDR3 loop reads CASSQDAAAGANVLTF. The CDR3 DNA is TGTGCCAGCAGCCAAGATGCTGCGGCTGGGGCCAACGTCCTGACTTTC. The chain links TRBV4-2 to TRBJ2-6; D gene uncertain. Germline V lookup: CDR1 LGHNA, CDR2 YNFKEQ. The CDR3 covers 16 residues. Trimming stripped 0 bases from V and 2 bases from J, with 8 bases between.

This clonotype was recorded many times. J is TRBJ2-7 and V is TRBV7-9; 11 bases are a match to TRBD2. The J segment lost 1 base and the V segment lost 5 bases, leaving 10 bases of the junction unmatched. The CDR3 consists of 17 residues. Germline V CDR1 and CDR2: SEHNR, FQNEAQ (reference sequence). Written as DNA, the CDR3 is TGTGCCAGCAGCCTACAGGGACTAGCGGCCGGGTCCTACGAGCAGTACTTC. Translation: CASSLQGLAAGSYEQYF.